At least ten counts were recorded for the clone carrying this TCR beta chain. Its specificity is unknown. The data belong to a study of T cells after posttransplantation cyclophosphamide. TCRdb keeps only in-frame clones here, not all; method: immunoSEQ multiplex PCR. The profile covers about 7,900 clones, none occurring a single time. Cyclophosphamide on days +3 and +4 followed busulfan-fludarabine conditioning and a marrow graft. Per the germline V gene, CDR1 is MNHNS and CDR2 is SASEGT. This CDR3 is built from 15 residues. With V trimmed by 5 bases and J by 4 bases, 6 bases remained unmatched. General study findings and limits: TRB clonality was highly associated with recipient CMV seropositivity and reactivation. Later post-transplant blood repertoires were often dominated by donor CD8+ memory clones. Blood and skin or GI T cell repertoires showed limited TRB overlap.

The clonotype was recovered from a male patient aged 25-45 years who received an allogeneic stem cell transplant from an unrelated donor, was CMV-positive, and had acute and chronic GVHD. Some T cells may originate from the graft donor. The V gene is TRBV6-1, the J gene TRBJ1-4; 8 nucleotides line up with TRBD1. Sequencing used PBMCs, obtained after an allogeneic stem cell transplant with post-transplant cyclophosphamide. This CDR3 reads CASSLGGTGNEKLFF. Written as DNA, the CDR3 is TGTGCCAGCAGTCTGGGGGGGACAGGTAATGAAAAACTGTTTTTT.